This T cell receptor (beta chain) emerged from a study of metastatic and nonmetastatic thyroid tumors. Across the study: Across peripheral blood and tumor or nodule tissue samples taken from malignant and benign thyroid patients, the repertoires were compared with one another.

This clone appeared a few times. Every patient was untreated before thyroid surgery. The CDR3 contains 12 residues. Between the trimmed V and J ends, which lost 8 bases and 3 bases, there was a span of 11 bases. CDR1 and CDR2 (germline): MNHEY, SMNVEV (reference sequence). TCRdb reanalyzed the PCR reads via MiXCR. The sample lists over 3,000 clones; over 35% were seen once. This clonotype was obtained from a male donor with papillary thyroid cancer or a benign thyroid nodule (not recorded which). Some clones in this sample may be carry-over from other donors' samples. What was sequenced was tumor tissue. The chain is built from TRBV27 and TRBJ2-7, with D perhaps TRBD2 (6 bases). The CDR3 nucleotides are TGTGCCAGCCGTAGCGGAAACTACGAGCAGTACTTC. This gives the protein CASRSGNYEQYF.